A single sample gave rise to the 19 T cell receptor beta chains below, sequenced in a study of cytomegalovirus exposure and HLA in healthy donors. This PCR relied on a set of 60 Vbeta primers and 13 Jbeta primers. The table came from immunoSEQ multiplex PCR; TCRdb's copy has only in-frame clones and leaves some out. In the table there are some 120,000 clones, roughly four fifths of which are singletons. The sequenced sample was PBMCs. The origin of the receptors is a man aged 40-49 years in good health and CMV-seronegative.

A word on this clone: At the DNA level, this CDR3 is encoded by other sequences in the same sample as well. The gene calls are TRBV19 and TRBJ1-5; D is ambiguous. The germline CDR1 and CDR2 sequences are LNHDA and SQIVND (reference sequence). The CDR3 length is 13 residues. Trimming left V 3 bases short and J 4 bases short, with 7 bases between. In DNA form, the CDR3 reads TGTGCCAGTAGTATCACTGTAAATCAGCCCCAGCATTTT. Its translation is CASSITVNQPQHF.

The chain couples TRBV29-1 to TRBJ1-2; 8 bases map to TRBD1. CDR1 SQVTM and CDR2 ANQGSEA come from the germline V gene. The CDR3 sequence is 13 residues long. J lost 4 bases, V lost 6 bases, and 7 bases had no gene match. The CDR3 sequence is CSVDTGGGYGYTF. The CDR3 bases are TGCAGCGTGGATACAGGGGGAGGCTATGGCTACACCTTC.

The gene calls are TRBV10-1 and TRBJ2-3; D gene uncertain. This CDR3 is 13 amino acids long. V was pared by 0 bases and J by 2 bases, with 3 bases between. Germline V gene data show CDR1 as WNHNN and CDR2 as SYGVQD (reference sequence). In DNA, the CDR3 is TGCGCCAGCAGTGAGTCCTCCACAGATACGCAGTATTTT. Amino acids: CASSESSTDTQYF.

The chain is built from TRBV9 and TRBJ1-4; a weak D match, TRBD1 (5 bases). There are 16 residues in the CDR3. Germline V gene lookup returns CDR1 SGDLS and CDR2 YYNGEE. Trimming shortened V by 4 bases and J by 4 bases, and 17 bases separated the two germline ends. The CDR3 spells CASSPLFGGFNEKLFF. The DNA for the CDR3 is TGTGCCAGCAGCCCTTTATTCGGGGGGTTTAATGAAAAACTGTTTTTT. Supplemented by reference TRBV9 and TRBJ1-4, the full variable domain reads DSGVTQTPKHLITATGQRVTLRCSPRSGDLSVYWYQQSLDQGLQFLIQYYNGEERAKGNILERFSAQQFPDLHSELNLSSLELGDSALYFCASSPLFGGFNEKLFFGSGTQLSVL.

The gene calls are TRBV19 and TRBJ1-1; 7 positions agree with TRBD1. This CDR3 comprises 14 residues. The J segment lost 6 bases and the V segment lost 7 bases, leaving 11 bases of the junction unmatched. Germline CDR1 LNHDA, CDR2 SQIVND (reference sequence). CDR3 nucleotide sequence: TGTGCCAGTACCCGCCGGGGACAGCTCCCTGAAGCTTTCTTT. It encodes CASTRRGQLPEAFF.

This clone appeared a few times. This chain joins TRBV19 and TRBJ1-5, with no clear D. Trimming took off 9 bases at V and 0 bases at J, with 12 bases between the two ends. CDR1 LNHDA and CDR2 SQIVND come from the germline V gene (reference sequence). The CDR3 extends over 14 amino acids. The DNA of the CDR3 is TGTGCCAGCCAGAGACATTATAGCAATCAGCCCCAGCATTTT. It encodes CASQRHYSNQPQHF.

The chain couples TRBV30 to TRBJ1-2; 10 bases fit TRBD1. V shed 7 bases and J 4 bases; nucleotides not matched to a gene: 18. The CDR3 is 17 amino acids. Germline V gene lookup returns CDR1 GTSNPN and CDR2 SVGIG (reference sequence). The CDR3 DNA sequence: TGTGCCTTCTCCGTAGGGACAGGGGCGACTTTTGGCTATGGCTACACCTTC. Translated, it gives CAFSVGTGATFGYGYTF. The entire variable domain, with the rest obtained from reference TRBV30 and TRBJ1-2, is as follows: SQTIHQWPATLVQPVGSPLSLECTVEGTSNPNLYWYRQAAGRGLQLLFYSVGIGQISSEVPQNLSASRPQDRQFILSSKKLLLSDSGFYLCAFSVGTGATFGYGYTFGSGTRLTVV.

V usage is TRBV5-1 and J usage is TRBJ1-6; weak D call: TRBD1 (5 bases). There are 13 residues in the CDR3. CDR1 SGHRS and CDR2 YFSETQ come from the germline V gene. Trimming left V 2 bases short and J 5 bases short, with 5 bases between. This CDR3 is CASSLQDNSPLHF. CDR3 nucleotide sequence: TGCGCCAGCAGCTTACAGGATAATTCACCCCTCCACTTT.

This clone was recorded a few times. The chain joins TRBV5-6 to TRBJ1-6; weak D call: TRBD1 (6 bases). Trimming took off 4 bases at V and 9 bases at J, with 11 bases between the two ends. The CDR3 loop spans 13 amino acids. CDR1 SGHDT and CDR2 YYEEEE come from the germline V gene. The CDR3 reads CASSLIGGSPLHF. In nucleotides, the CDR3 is TGTGCCAGCAGCCTAATAGGGGGTTCACCCCTCCACTTT.

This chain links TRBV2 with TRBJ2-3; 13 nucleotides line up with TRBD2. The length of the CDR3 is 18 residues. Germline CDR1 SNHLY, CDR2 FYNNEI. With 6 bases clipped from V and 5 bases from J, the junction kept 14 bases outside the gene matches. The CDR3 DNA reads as TGTGCCAGCAGCGCCATCCCTGGACTAGCGGGAGAAATAGATACGCAGTATTTT. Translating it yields CASSAIPGLAGEIDTQYF.

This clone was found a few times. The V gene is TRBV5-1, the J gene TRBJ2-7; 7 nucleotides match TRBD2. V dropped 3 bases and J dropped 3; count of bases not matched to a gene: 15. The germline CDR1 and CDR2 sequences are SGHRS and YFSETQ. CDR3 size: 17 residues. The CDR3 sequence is CASSSPTPGGGGYEQYF. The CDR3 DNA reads TGCGCCAGCAGCTCCCCGACACCGGGGGGTGGGGGCTACGAGCAGTACTTC.

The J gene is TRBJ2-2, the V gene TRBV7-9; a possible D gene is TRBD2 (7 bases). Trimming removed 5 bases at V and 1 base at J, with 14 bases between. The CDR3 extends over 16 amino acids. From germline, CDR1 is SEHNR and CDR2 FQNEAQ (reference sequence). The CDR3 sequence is CASSAAGQLNTGELFF. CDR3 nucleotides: TGTGCCAGCAGCGCAGCGGGACAACTGAACACCGGGGAGCTGTTTTTT.

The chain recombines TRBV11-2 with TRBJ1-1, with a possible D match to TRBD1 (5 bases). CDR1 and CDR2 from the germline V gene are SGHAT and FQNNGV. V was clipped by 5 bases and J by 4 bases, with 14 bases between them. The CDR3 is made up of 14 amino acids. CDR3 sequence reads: CASSPRGGSTEAFF. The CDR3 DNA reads TGTGCCAGCAGCCCCCGCGGGGGGAGCACTGAAGCTTTCTTT.

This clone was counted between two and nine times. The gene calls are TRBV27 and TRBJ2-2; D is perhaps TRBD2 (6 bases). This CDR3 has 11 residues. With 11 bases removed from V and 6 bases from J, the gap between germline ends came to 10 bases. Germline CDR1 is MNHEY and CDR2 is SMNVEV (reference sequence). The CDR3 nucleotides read TGTGCCGCCTGGGGGGCCGGGGAGCTGTTTTTT. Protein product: CAAWGAGELFF.

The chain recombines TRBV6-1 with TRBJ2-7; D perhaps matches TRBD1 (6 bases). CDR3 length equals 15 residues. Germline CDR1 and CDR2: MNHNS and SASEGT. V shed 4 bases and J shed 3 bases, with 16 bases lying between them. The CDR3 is CASSARTGFFYEQYF. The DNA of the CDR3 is TGTGCCAGCAGTGCTAGAACAGGGTTCTTCTACGAGCAGTACTTC.

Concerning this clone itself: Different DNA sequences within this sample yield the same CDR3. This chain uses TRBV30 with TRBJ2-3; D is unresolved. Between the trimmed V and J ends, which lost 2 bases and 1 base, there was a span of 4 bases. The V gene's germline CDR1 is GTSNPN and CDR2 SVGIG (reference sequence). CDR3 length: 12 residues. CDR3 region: CAWSSGTDTQYF. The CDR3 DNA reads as TGTGCCTGGAGTTCCGGCACAGATACGCAGTATTTT.

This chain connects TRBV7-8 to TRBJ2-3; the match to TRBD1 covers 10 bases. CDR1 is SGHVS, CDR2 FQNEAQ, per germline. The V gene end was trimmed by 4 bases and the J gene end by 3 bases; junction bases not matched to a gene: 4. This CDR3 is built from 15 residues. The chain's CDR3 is CASSSWGQGTDTQYF. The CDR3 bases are TGTGCCAGCAGCTCATGGGGACAGGGGACAGATACGCAGTATTTT.

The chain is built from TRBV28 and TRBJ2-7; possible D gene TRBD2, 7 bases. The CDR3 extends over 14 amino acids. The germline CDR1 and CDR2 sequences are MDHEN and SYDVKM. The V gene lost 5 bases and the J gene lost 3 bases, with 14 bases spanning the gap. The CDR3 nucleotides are TGTGCCAGCAGTCCCCTGGGGGGGCTCTACGAGCAGTACTTC. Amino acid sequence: CASSPLGGLYEQYF.

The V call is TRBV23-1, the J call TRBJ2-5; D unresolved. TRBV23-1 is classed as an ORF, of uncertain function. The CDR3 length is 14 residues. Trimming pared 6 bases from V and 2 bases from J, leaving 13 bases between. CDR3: CASRLHSYQETQYF. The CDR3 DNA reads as TGCGCCAGCAGGCTCCACAGCTATCAAGAGACCCAGTACTTC.